The 9 T cell receptor beta chains presented below share a single source sample, sequenced in a study of spatial heterogeneity in lung cancer. TCRdb redid the calling of the 5' RACE reads with MiXCR, one entry per CDR3 protein. Here the sample spans about 18,000 distinct CDR3 sequences, roughly a tenth being singletons. These receptors lack a known antigen. Time point here: sample taken at primary tumor resection. Study outcomes and limitations: Tumors with more nonsynonymous mutations had more expanded intratumoral alpha and beta TCRs.

The input for sequencing was lung tumor tissue, taken at surgery. The origin of the receptors is a female donor with early-stage non-small cell lung cancer.

This clonotype was observed many times. This beta chain is a stray sequence in a library constructed for alpha chains; its clone size is not meaningful. The V call is TRBV20-1, the J call TRBJ2-4; TRBD2 is a possible D gene (5 bases). The CDR3 covers 13 residues. Germline CDR1 DFQATT, CDR2 SNEGSKA (reference sequence). Trimming took off 5 bases at V and 0 bases at J, with 8 bases between the two ends. This chain's CDR3 is CSARDAAKNIQYF. CDR3 sequence (DNA): TGCAGTGCTCGGGATGCAGCCAAAAACATTCAGTACTTC.

This clonotype was seen at least ten times. For a library built for alpha chains, this beta chain is a stray read; little rests on its size. The gene calls are TRBV28 and TRBJ1-4, with D possibly TRBD1 on 5 matching bases. This CDR3 has 14 residues. Between the trimmed V and J ends, which lost 1 base and 7 bases, there was a span of 10 bases. The germline V gene has CDR1 MDHEN and CDR2 SYDVKM. CDR3 residues: CASSLSEGSEKLFF. CDR3 coding DNA: TGTGCCAGCAGTTTATCTGAGGGGAGTGAAAAACTGTTTTTT.

This clonotype has only a few counts. Since it is a stray read in a library aimed at alpha chains, this beta chain has a size that is not meaningful. The chain links TRBV7-9 to TRBJ1-1; D remains unclear. The germline CDR1 and CDR2 sequences are SEHNR and FQNEAQ (reference sequence). Trimming stripped 5 bases from V and 5 bases from J, with 18 bases between. The CDR3 has 15 residues. The CDR3 nucleotides are TGTGCCAGCAGCCCGCAGCCGAACCCGGGGACTGAAGCTTTCTTT. Amino acid sequence: CASSPQPNPGTEAFF.

This clonotype showed up just a few times. This beta chain came through as a stray read in a library set up for alpha chains, and its size says little. V usage is TRBV4-1 and J usage is TRBJ1-1; TRBD1 is a possible D gene (6 bases). Germline CDR1 reads MGHRA; CDR2 reads YSYEKL. This CDR3 comprises 14 residues. V lost 5 bases to trimming and J lost 3 bases, with 13 bases between them. The DNA for the CDR3 is TGCGCCAGCAGCTTCACAGGGAGGGACACTGAAGCTTTCTTT. Translated: CASSFTGRDTEAFF.

This clonotype has a handful of counts. Little can be read into the size of this beta chain, an off-target read in a library designed for alpha chains. This sequence joins TRBV12-3 or TRBV12-4 and TRBJ1-2, with D possibly TRBD1 on 5 matching bases. The CDR3 is 15 amino acids. Trimming stripped 3 bases from V and 4 bases from J, with 15 bases between. In nucleotides, the CDR3 is TGTGCCAGCAGTTTGTACTCAGGGTCGTCCTATGGCTACACCTTC. This encodes CASSLYSGSSYGYTF.

Only a few counts were recorded for this clonotype. This beta chain turned up in a library designed for alpha chains; as an off-target read, its abundance says little. This chain joins TRBV10-3 and TRBJ1-2, with a possible D match to TRBD1 (5 bases). The ends were cut back, 6 bases at V and 2 bases at J, with 10 bases in the middle. CDR1 ENHRY and CDR2 SYGVKD come from the germline V gene. CDR3 length: 13 amino acids. CDR3 region: CAISGGENYGYTF. The CDR3 bases are TGTGCCATCAGCGGAGGGGAGAACTATGGCTACACCTTC.

This clonotype was recorded at least ten times. As an off-target read in a library built for alpha chains, this beta chain has a frequency of little significance. The CDR3: CASSLPIQTETQYF. CDR3 DNA sequence: TGTGCCAGCAGTTTACCGATCCAAACGGAGACCCAGTACTTC. V and J are TRBV28 and TRBJ2-5; D ambiguous. Trimming removed 2 bases at V and 5 bases at J, with 12 bases between. CDR3 size: 14 residues. Per the germline V gene, CDR1 is MDHEN and CDR2 is SYDVKM. Full variable domain (rest looked up from reference TRBV28 and TRBJ2-5): DVKVTQSSRYLVKRTGEKVFLECVQDMDHENMFWYRQDPGLGLRLIYFSYDVKMKEKGDIPEGYSVSREKKERFSLILESASTNQTSMYLCASSLPIQTETQYFGPGTRLLVL.

This clonotype is medium-sized (0.01 to 0.1%) in the sample. This beta chain came through as a stray read in a library set up for alpha chains, and its size says little. The chain has TRBV7-2 and TRBJ1-2; tentative D call: TRBD1 (5 bases). CDR1 SGHTA and CDR2 FQGNSA come from the germline V gene. The V end lost 2 bases, the J end lost 4 bases, and 14 bases lay between the germline ends. The CDR3 has 15 residues. CDR3 nucleotide sequence: TGTGCCAGCAGCTTAAAGACAGCGGGTCCCTATGGCTACACCTTC. As protein: CASSLKTAGPYGYTF. The complete variable domain, with remaining parts taken from reference TRBV7-2 and TRBJ1-2, reads GAGVSQSPSNKVTEKGKDVELRCDPISGHTALYWYRQSLGQGLEFLIYFQGNSAPDKSGLPSDRFSAERTGGSVSTLTIQRTQQEDSAVYLCASSLKTAGPYGYTFGSGTRLTVV.

This clonotype was recorded at least ten times. This beta chain turned up in a library designed for alpha chains; as an off-target read, its abundance says little. This chain uses TRBV24-1 with TRBJ1-2; 8 nucleotides line up with TRBD1. Losses at the gene ends were 4 bases for V and 7 bases for J; bases not matched to a gene: 10. In germline, CDR1 is KGHDR, CDR2 SFDVKD. The CDR3 has 15 amino acids. The CDR3, as DNA: TGTGCCACCAGTGAACCGGGACAGGATTTTTTTGGCTACACCTTC. This encodes CATSEPGQDFFGYTF.